The TCR beta chain under discussion was sequenced for a study of shared clonotypes between healthy human individuals. Study-wide findings and caveats: Across a few donors, naive CD4 shared roughly 5.1%, naive CD8 more than 3%, memory CD4 more than 2%, memory CD8 0.4%. The low donor count limited represented genetic and exposure-history diversity. Larger richness was generally estimated for naive than memory subsets. The generation probabilities recorded for non-shared clonotypes fell below those of clonotypes shared by all four donors.

Between the trimmed V and J ends, which lost 3 bases and 0 bases, there was a span of 15 bases. The CDR3 totals 18 residues. The germline V gene encodes CDR1 MGHRA and CDR2 YSYEKL. The protocol was immunoSEQ multiplex PCR, while the TCRdb copy is restricted to in-frame clones and leaves out a portion. The data hold some 980,000 clones, with approximately 80% observed a single time. This clone appeared a few times. The antigen remains unidentified. This rearrangement joins TRBV4-1 to TRBJ2-6, with unresolved D. Sample: memory CD4+ T cells sorted from blood. Stated subset: CD45RA-negative fraction. The TCR comes from a man between 18 and 35 years old in good health. CDR3 sequence (DNA): TGCGCCAGCAGCCAGACCCCCTCCCCGGGCTCTGGGGCCAACGTCCTGACTTTC. It translates to CASSQTPSPGSGANVLTF.